Below, 7 T cell receptor beta chains from the same sample are listed, as sequenced in a study of cytomegalovirus exposure and HLA in healthy donors (dated by TCRdb to 2017 to 2019). Libraries came from the immunoSEQ multiplex PCR assay. A mixture of 60 forward primers for TCR Vbeta segments and 13 reverse primers for TCR Jbeta segments was used in the multiplex PCR. The clones in this table, taken by TCRdb from immuneACCESS, are in-frame only. Not every clone is retained; where verified, under half of the shortfall comes from an unresolved V gene, and the cause of the rest is unknown. This sample is represented by about 110,000 clones; roughly 70% of them were singletons. Around 2.6% of the sample belongs to the ten largest clones. Input material: PBMCs. The origin of the receptors is a male donor in good health and CMV-seropositive.

The chain uses TRBV6-1 and TRBJ1-5, with D tentatively TRBD1 (6 bases). Trimming cost V 7 bases and J 0 bases, with 10 bases left between them. The CDR3 covers 14 residues. Germline values: CDR1 MNHNS, CDR2 SASEGT. CDR3 coding DNA: TGTGCCAGCAACGGACAGTTTAGCAATCAGCCCCAGCATTTT. Translation: CASNGQFSNQPQHF.

J is TRBJ2-3 and V is TRBV7-8, with D maybe TRBD1 (6 bases). Germline assignment: CDR1 SGHVS and CDR2 FQNEAQ. V lost 3 bases and J lost 4, with 11 bases in between. The CDR3 totals 14 residues. The CDR3 is CASSFPTGSDTQYF. Written as DNA, the CDR3 is TGTGCCAGCAGCTTCCCGACAGGCTCAGATACGCAGTATTTT.

V gene TRBV7-2 combines with J gene TRBJ2-7; 10 bases agree with TRBD1. V was clipped by 5 bases and J by 5 bases; unmatched bases: 9. CDR3 length equals 15 residues. In germline, CDR1 is SGHTA, CDR2 FQGNSA. The CDR3 reads CASSPRQGAVDEQYF. The CDR3 DNA is TGTGCCAGCAGCCCCCGACAGGGGGCGGTGGACGAGCAGTACTTC.

This chain joins TRBV7-2 and TRBJ2-7; weak D call: TRBD2 (6 bases). This CDR3 is 12 amino acids long. The V and J ends lost 6 bases and 6 bases respectively, with 12 bases between them. Germline V gene data show CDR1 as SGHTA and CDR2 as FQGNSA. The CDR3 region has the DNA TGTGCCAGCAGTCCCGGAGGGCGCGAGCAGTACTTC. Translation gives CASSPGGREQYF.

CDR3 sequence reads: CASSIRTGGGQPQHF. CDR3 coding DNA: TGTGCCAGCAGTATCCGGACAGGGGGCGGTCAGCCCCAGCATTTT. V usage is TRBV28 and J usage is TRBJ1-5, with TRBD1 matching 11 bases. Trimming took 5 bases from V and 6 from J; bases not matched to a gene: 6. The CDR3 contains 15 residues. Germline CDR1 and CDR2: MDHEN and SYDVKM. The whole variable domain, filled in from reference TRBV28 and TRBJ1-5, reads DVKVTQSSRYLVKRTGEKVFLECVQDMDHENMFWYRQDPGLGLRLIYFSYDVKMKEKGDIPEGYSVSREKKERFSLILESASTNQTSMYLCASSIRTGGGQPQHFGDGTRLSIL.

This chain connects TRBV5-6 to TRBJ1-4, with unresolved D. This CDR3 region has 17 residues. Trimming left V 0 bases short and J 5 bases short, with 17 bases between. Germline assignment: CDR1 SGHDT and CDR2 YYEEEE. CDR3 amino acids: CASSLGRTPRRNEKLFF. The CDR3 DNA sequence: TGTGCCAGCAGCTTGGGGCGGACTCCCCGTCGGAATGAAAAACTGTTTTTT.

V and J are TRBV2 and TRBJ1-1; D remains unclear. The CDR3 is made up of 13 amino acids. With 5 bases removed from V and 1 base from J, the gap between germline ends came to 8 bases. Germline V lookup: CDR1 SNHLY, CDR2 FYNNEI. The CDR3: CASSSYSNTEAFF. As DNA, the CDR3 is TGTGCCAGCAGTTCGTATTCGAACACTGAAGCTTTCTTT.